These T cell receptor beta chains were read from a single sample in a study of blood T cell repertoires in COVID-19. Sequencing was performed with immunoSEQ multiplex PCR; in TCRdb, only in-frame clones are kept and a portion is missing. The sample contains roughly 110,000 clones, almost 85% of which appear only once. The source material was peripheral blood. Source of these receptors: a human donor in a cohort sampled during active COVID-19. The CDR3 runs from the conserved cysteine through the conserved F or W. D genes are given only for firm matches. Some rows mark clone size as missing; the rest say once, few, many or name a class of expanded clone.

abundance	v_gene	j_gene	d_gene	CDR3nt	CDR3aa
NA	TRBV6-6	TRBJ2-7	TRBD2	TGTGCCAGCAGTTACTCGGAGCTAGCGGGAAACAACGAGCAGTACTTC	CASSYSELAGNNEQYF
NA	TRBV9	TRBJ2-1	TRBD2	TGTGCCAGCAGCGTAGTGGGAGGGCCCTACAATGAGCAGTTCTTC	CASSVVGGPYNEQFF
NA	TRBV6-2/TRBV6-3	TRBJ2-2	TRBD1	TGTGCCAGCAGTTACGTGGGACAGGGGGCCGGGGAGCTGTTTTTT	CASSYVGQGAGELFF
NA	TRBV5-4	TRBJ2-1	TRBD1	TGTGCCAGCAGCCCGGGACAGGGGTCCTACAATGAGCAGTTCTTC	CASSPGQGSYNEQFF
NA	TRBV5-8	TRBJ2-2	NA	TGTGCCAGCAGCCAGACAGGGAACACCGGGGAGCTGTTTTTT	CASSQTGNTGELFF
NA	TRBV10-3	TRBJ1-2	NA	TGTGCCATCAGTGAGTCGAATAGGAGTGCAGCTAACTATGGCTACACCTTC	CAISESNRSAANYGYTF
once	TRBV7-9	TRBJ1-1	TRBD1	TGTGCCAGCAGCGCCCGGACAGGGGGACTTGATGAAGCTTTCTTT	CASSARTGGLDEAFF
NA	TRBV5-1	TRBJ2-1	NA	TGCGCCAGCAGCTTGAACAGGGACAATGAGCAGTTCTTC	CASSLNRDNEQFF
few	TRBV7-3	TRBJ2-1	NA	TGTGCCAGCAGCTTATCACAGGGTACCTACAATGAGCAGTTCTTC	CASSLSQGTYNEQFF
NA	TRBV5-5	TRBJ1-5	TRBD1	TGTGCCAGCAGCTTGACAGGGGGCGGGGATCAGCCCCAGCATTTT	CASSLTGGGDQPQHF
NA	TRBV10-3	TRBJ1-6	NA	TGTGCCATCAGGGGAGAAGCTAATAATTCACCCCTCCACTTT	CAIRGEANNSPLHF
NA	TRBV27	TRBJ2-2	TRBD2	TGTGCCAGCCCCAAACCCGGGACTAGCGGGAACACCGGGGAGCTGTTTTTT	CASPKPGTSGNTGELFF
NA	TRBV29-1	TRBJ1-1	NA	TGCAGCGTTGAAGATCGGGGGAGCGAAGCTTTCTTT	CSVEDRGSEAFF
NA	TRBV29-1	TRBJ1-1	TRBD1	TGCAGCGCTGGGACAGTAAACACTGAAGCTTTCTTT	CSAGTVNTEAFF
NA	TRBV4-3	TRBJ2-1	TRBD2	TGCGCCAGCAGCCAAGATCCCCGGGAGGAGGGGCATGAGCAGTTCTTC	CASSQDPREEGHEQFF
NA	TRBV5-1	TRBJ2-1	NA	TGCGCCAGCAGCGCGGGACTTCCCAACAATGAGCAGTTCTTC	CASSAGLPNNEQFF